A single sample gave rise to the 11 T cell receptor beta chains below, sequenced in a study of cytomegalovirus exposure and HLA in healthy donors. PCR amplification relied on 60 Vbeta primers (plus 13 Jbeta primers). The repertoire was sequenced with immunoSEQ multiplex PCR; TCRdb's copy has only in-frame clones and lacks some. The profile shows some 95,000 clones, 77% of them singletons. Sample: PBMCs. Receptors were obtained from a man between 45 and 60 years old in good health and CMV-seropositive.

The V and J genes are TRBV19 and TRBJ2-3; D unresolved. V was pared by 4 bases and J by 7 bases, with 9 bases between. The CDR3 consists of 12 residues. Germline CDR1 and CDR2: LNHDA and SQIVND (reference sequence). CDR3 coding DNA: TGTGCCAGTAGTAGCTATAAGAATACGCAGTATTTT. Its translation: CASSSYKNTQYF.

The chain is built from TRBV5-1 and TRBJ2-3; tentative D call: TRBD1 (6 bases). Trimming took 1 base from V and 5 from J, leaving 11 bases between them. CDR1 is SGHRS and CDR2 is YFSETQ in the germline V gene. This CDR3 comprises 14 residues. Here the CDR3 DNA reads TGCGCCAGCAGCTTGAGGACAGTCCAAGATACGCAGTATTTT. Protein sequence: CASSLRTVQDTQYF.

The V call is TRBV7-6, the J call TRBJ2-5; 11 nucleotides line up with TRBD2. The V gene end was trimmed by 4 bases and the J gene end by 0 bases; junction bases not matched to a gene: 1. The CDR3 sequence is 15 residues long. Per the germline V gene, CDR1 is SGHVS and CDR2 is FNYEAQ. CDR3 bases: TGTGCCAGCAGCTGGACTAGCGGGTACCAAGAGACCCAGTACTTC. This encodes CASSWTSGYQETQYF.

V gene TRBV20-1 combines with J gene TRBJ1-2; maybe TRBD1 (5 bases). The CDR3 is 11 residues long. V lost 5 bases and J lost 6, with 10 bases in between. The V gene's germline CDR1 is DFQATT and CDR2 SNEGSKA (reference sequence). Written as DNA, the CDR3 is TGCAGTGCTTCCGCCAGGGATGGCTACACCTTC. Encoded protein: CSASARDGYTF.

This chain uses TRBV19 with TRBJ1-3; D uncertain. From germline, CDR1 is LNHDA and CDR2 SQIVND (reference sequence). The V end lost 5 bases, the J end lost 2 bases, and 7 bases lay between the germline ends. CDR3 length: 13 residues. The CDR3 bases are TGTGCCAGTAGTTTTTCGGCTGGAAACACCATATATTTT. Translating it yields CASSFSAGNTIYF.

The rearrangement joins TRBV10-3 to TRBJ2-5; 7 bases fit TRBD2. The germline V gene has CDR1 ENHRY and CDR2 SYGVKD. This CDR3 is 13 amino acids long. V was clipped by 10 bases and J by 3 bases; unmatched bases: 8. The CDR3 region has the DNA TGTGCCACCGCTCGGGGGGTAGAAGAGACCCAGTACTTC. This translates into CATARGVEETQYF.

In regard to this clone: Compared with germline, one end of the junction differs, possibly owing to a read error. This chain connects TRBV7-9 to TRBJ2-7; D is undetermined. The germline CDR1 and CDR2 sequences are SEHNR and FQNEAQ (reference sequence). This CDR3 comprises 14 residues. CDR3 amino acids: CSSSLGGSHYEQYF. CDR3 nucleotides: TGTTCCAGCAGCTTAGGCGGCAGCCACTACGAGCAGTACTTC.

This clone was observed a few times. This chain uses TRBV27 with TRBJ2-3, with TRBD1 as a possible D gene (5 bases). The CDR3 has 16 amino acids. In germline, CDR1 is MNHEY, CDR2 SMNVEV (reference sequence). Trimming cost V 4 bases and J 7 bases, with 21 bases left between them. The CDR3 spells CASSSPSKSRAYTQYF. The DNA of the CDR3 is TGTGCCAGCAGTTCCCCTTCCAAATCCAGGGCTTATACGCAGTATTTT.

The rearrangement links TRBV15 to TRBJ1-1; D is undetermined. This CDR3 comprises 14 residues. CDR1 LNHNV and CDR2 YYDKDF come from the germline V gene (reference sequence). V gave up 3 bases and J gave up 0 bases, with 8 bases separating them. CDR3 DNA: TGTGCCACCAGCAGGACCGGGTTGAACACTGAAGCTTTCTTT. Its translation is CATSRTGLNTEAFF.

The chain combines TRBV28 with TRBJ1-1; TRBD1 matches at 8 bases. The length of the CDR3 is 13 residues. Germline CDR1 reads MDHEN; CDR2 reads SYDVKM. Germline trimming cut 10 bases from V and 4 bases from J; bases unmatched to any gene: 8. The CDR3 sequence: CATTGGFGTEAFF. The CDR3 nucleotides are TGTGCCACTACAGGGGGATTCGGCACTGAAGCTTTCTTT.

J is TRBJ1-6 and V is TRBV5-1; TRBD1 matches 7 bases. The germline gives CDR1 SGHRS, CDR2 YFSETQ. The CDR3 runs 14 residues. V lost 4 bases to trimming and J lost 7 bases; unmatched junction nucleotides: 5. CDR3 DNA sequence: TGCGCCAGCAGCCCGACAGGGCAAAATTCACCCCTCCACTTT. Amino acids: CASSPTGQNSPLHF.